This passage covers 20 T cell receptor beta chains from one sample sequenced in a study of graft-versus-host responses after intestinal transplantation. Assay: immunoSEQ multiplex PCR; the TCRdb copy retains only in-frame clones and omits some. The data show 75,000 to 100,000 clones, 80% to 95% seen once. The sample consisted of PBMCs, taken about 440 days after intestinal transplant. The receptor source for this set is a human patient who received an intestinal transplant, so some T cells may come from the graft donor.

The chain couples TRBV27 to TRBJ2-3, with D perhaps TRBD1 (5 bases). CDR1 MNHEY and CDR2 SMNVEV come from the germline V gene (reference sequence). The CDR3 consists of 11 residues. V was trimmed by 6 bases and J by 4 bases, leaving 5 bases between them. CDR3 region: CASSRADTQYF. The CDR3 DNA reads TGTGCCAGCAGCAGGGCAGATACGCAGTATTTT.

The rearrangement links TRBV7-9 to TRBJ1-1; 9 nucleotides match TRBD1. V lost 5 bases, J lost 1 base, and 5 bases stayed unmatched. Germline V CDR1 and CDR2: SEHNR, FQNEAQ (reference sequence). The CDR3 runs 15 residues. CDR3 sequence reads: CASSHRDRANTEAFF. The CDR3 DNA reads as TGTGCCAGCAGCCACCGGGACAGGGCGAACACTGAAGCTTTCTTT.

The chain links TRBV7-9 to TRBJ2-1, with a weak D call TRBD2 (6 bases). This CDR3 has 15 residues. Trimming stripped 1 base from V and 9 bases from J, with 16 bases between. Germline V lookup: CDR1 SEHNR, CDR2 FQNEAQ (reference sequence). The CDR3 DNA reads TGTGCCAGCAGCTTAGTAGGTGCCTCGCGGGGTGAGCAGTTCTTC. It codes for CASSLVGASRGEQFF.

The V gene is TRBV2, the J gene TRBJ2-3; 9 bases line up with TRBD1. V was pared by 6 bases and J by 1 base, with 5 bases of the junction left unmatched. The CDR3 runs to 15 residues. CDR1 and CDR2 (germline): SNHLY, FYNNEI. The CDR3: CASRQGAMGTDTQYF. The DNA for the CDR3 is TGTGCCAGCAGACAGGGGGCGATGGGCACAGATACGCAGTATTTT.

The genes are TRBV29-1 and TRBJ2-3; TRBD1 agrees at 8 bases. CDR3 length: 14 residues. V was clipped by 7 bases and J by 4 bases; unmatched bases: 10. Germline CDR1 reads SQVTM; CDR2 reads ANQGSEA. CDR3 protein: CSAPLQGAADTQYF. The CDR3 DNA is TGCAGCGCACCACTCCAGGGGGCCGCAGATACGCAGTATTTT.

The chain links TRBV9 to TRBJ2-5; 11 nucleotides agree with TRBD2. Per germline, CDR1 SGDLS and CDR2 YYNGEE. This CDR3 comprises 16 residues. V trimming: 3 bases; J trimming: 5 bases; junction bases outside the gene matches: 9. The CDR3 is CASSGKLAGGSETQYF. As DNA, the CDR3 is TGTGCCAGCAGCGGCAAGCTAGCGGGGGGATCGGAGACCCAGTACTTC.

The chain combines TRBV27 with TRBJ2-7; 8 bases map to TRBD1. The V and J ends lost 4 bases and 2 bases, in that order; junction bases with no gene match: 4. This CDR3 spans 14 amino acids. Per germline, CDR1 MNHEY and CDR2 SMNVEV (reference sequence). The CDR3 DNA reads TGTGCCAGCAGTTATGGACAGGGCCCCTACGAGCAGTACTTC. Protein product: CASSYGQGPYEQYF.

The rearrangement links TRBV5-1 to TRBJ2-5; 8 bases align to TRBD1. V dropped 7 bases and J dropped 4; count of bases not matched to a gene: 6. Germline CDR1 and CDR2: SGHRS and YFSETQ. The CDR3 is 13 residues long. CDR3 DNA: TGCGCCAGCCGGGCAGGGGGCAGAGAGACCCAGTACTTC. This sequence encodes CASRAGGRETQYF. Full variable domain (outside the CDR3, taken from reference TRBV5-1 and TRBJ2-5): KAGVTQTPRYLIKTRGQQVTLSCSPISGHRSVSWYQQTPGQGLQFLFEYFSETQRNKGNFPGRFSGRQFSNSRSEMNVSTLELGDSALYLCASRAGGRETQYFGPGTRLLVL.

This sequence joins TRBV13 and TRBJ2-5; the D call may be TRBD1 or TRBD2 (6 bases each). The V and J ends lost 1 base and 3 bases respectively, with 15 bases between them. Germline loops: CDR1 PRHDT, CDR2 FYEKMQ (reference sequence). The CDR3 runs to 16 residues. The CDR3 sequence: CASSLVGGPGKETQYF. In nucleotides, the CDR3 is TGTGCCAGCAGCTTAGTCGGGGGCCCGGGGAAAGAGACCCAGTACTTC. Complete variable domain (other parts from reference TRBV13 and TRBJ2-5): AAGVIQSPRHLIKEKRETATLKCYPIPRHDTVYWYQQGPGQDPQFLISFYEKMQSDKGSIPDRFSAQQFSDYHSELNMSSLELGDSALYFCASSLVGGPGKETQYFGPGTRLLVL.

The V call is TRBV29-1, the J call TRBJ1-2; TRBD1 is a possible D gene (6 bases). Germline V gives CDR1 SQVTM, CDR2 ANQGSEA. Trimming took off 4 bases at V and 6 bases at J, with 15 bases between the two ends. This CDR3 has 13 amino acids. CDR3 sequence reads: CSVVGGMDDGYTF. The CDR3 coding sequence is TGCAGCGTTGTTGGGGGCATGGACGATGGCTACACCTTC.

In this sample, this clone turned up once. This chain links TRBV7-3 with TRBJ1-1; D gene ambiguous. V shed 2 bases and J shed 4 bases, with 8 bases lying between them. This CDR3 has 13 amino acids. Germline CDR1 reads SGHTA; CDR2 reads FQGTGA. CDR3 DNA: TGTGCCAGCAGCTTATACGAGGGCACTGAAGCTTTCTTT. The encoded protein is CASSLYEGTEAFF. The full variable domain, completed using reference TRBV7-3 and TRBJ1-1, is GAGVSQTPSNKVTEKGKYVELRCDPISGHTALYWYRQSLGQGPEFLIYFQGTGAADDSGLPNDRFFAVRPEGSVSTLKIQRTERGDSAVYLCASSLYEGTEAFFGQGTRLTVV.

This clone showed up just once. The V call is TRBV7-9, the J call TRBJ1-5; TRBD1 might be the D (5 bases). This CDR3 is 14 amino acids long. The V and J ends lost 5 bases and 0 bases respectively, with 8 bases between them. Germline assignment: CDR1 SEHNR and CDR2 FQNEAQ (reference sequence). CDR3 protein: CASSPDTSNQPQHF. As DNA, the CDR3 is TGTGCCAGCAGCCCGGACACTAGCAATCAGCCCCAGCATTTT.

The V and J genes are TRBV27 and TRBJ2-1; D remains ambiguous. Germline V gives CDR1 MNHEY, CDR2 SMNVEV (reference sequence). This CDR3 comprises 16 residues. V was pared by 0 bases and J by 1 base, with 10 bases between. CDR3 sequence: CASSLSRVVSYNEQFF. DNA of the CDR3: TGTGCCAGCAGTTTATCCCGAGTAGTTTCCTACAATGAGCAGTTCTTC.

This clone was seen only a few times. The rearrangement links TRBV2 to TRBJ1-2; D gene uncertain. With 6 bases removed from V and 6 bases from J, the gap between germline ends came to 5 bases. Germline values: CDR1 SNHLY, CDR2 FYNNEI. The CDR3 is 10 amino acids. CDR3 sequence (DNA): TGTGCCAGCAGCCAGGATGGCTACACCTTC. As protein: CASSQDGYTF. The full variable domain, completed using reference TRBV2 and TRBJ1-2, is EPEVTQTPSHQVTQMGQEVILRCVPISNHLYFYWYRQILGQKVEFLVSFYNNEISEKSEIFDDQFSVERPDGSNFTLKIRSTKLEDSAMYFCASSQDGYTFGSGTRLTVV.

The J gene is TRBJ1-4, the V gene TRBV19; no clear D gene. The CDR3 is made up of 15 amino acids. V shed 5 bases and J shed 3 bases, with 13 bases lying between them. Germline loops: CDR1 LNHDA, CDR2 SQIVND (reference sequence). The CDR3 protein is CASSPGWEANEKLFF. The CDR3 DNA follows: TGTGCCAGTAGTCCCGGTTGGGAAGCTAATGAAAAACTGTTTTTT.

In DNA form, the CDR3 reads TGCGCCAGCAGTCAATGGAGAGGGGCCCTCAATCAGCCCCAGCATTTT. Protein product: CASSQWRGALNQPQHF. The J gene is TRBJ1-5, the V gene TRBV23-1; D is possibly TRBD1 (5 bases). TRBV23-1 is reported as an ORF; its role is uncertain. Deletions cut 1 base from V and 3 bases from J, with 13 bases between. The length of the CDR3 is 16 residues.

The gene calls are TRBV19 and TRBJ1-5; 7 bases are a match to TRBD1. Germline CDR1 and CDR2: LNHDA and SQIVND (reference sequence). The CDR3 has 14 residues. V was clipped by 8 bases and J by 3 bases; unmatched bases: 7. The CDR3 here is CASSLTGNNQPQHF. The DNA for the CDR3 is TGTGCCAGTTCCTTGACAGGGAACAATCAGCCCCAGCATTTT.

For the CDR3, the DNA is TGCGCCAGCAGCTTATCTGGAGATTCTGGAAACACCATATATTTT. Translated: CASSLSGDSGNTIYF. V is TRBV5-1 and J is TRBJ1-3; no clear D gene. Per the germline V gene, CDR1 is SGHRS and CDR2 is YFSETQ. CDR3 length equals 15 residues. V shed 2 bases and J shed 1 base, with 10 bases lying between them. Full variable domain (missing parts from reference TRBV5-1 and TRBJ1-3): KAGVTQTPRYLIKTRGQQVTLSCSPISGHRSVSWYQQTPGQGLQFLFEYFSETQRNKGNFPGRFSGRQFSNSRSEMNVSTLELGDSALYLCASSLSGDSGNTIYFGEGSWLTVV.

The chain is built from TRBV2 and TRBJ1-1, with D hard to call. The germline V and J ends were trimmed by 3 bases and 11 bases, with 13 bases remaining between them. The CDR3 length is 12 residues. Germline CDR1 reads SNHLY; CDR2 reads FYNNEI. The CDR3 DNA is TGTGCCAGCAGTGATGGGATTGGTTTGGCTTTCTTT. As protein: CASSDGIGLAFF. The complete variable domain, with remaining parts taken from reference TRBV2 and TRBJ1-1, reads EPEVTQTPSHQVTQMGQEVILRCVPISNHLYFYWYRQILGQKVEFLVSFYNNEISEKSEIFDDQFSVERPDGSNFTLKIRSTKLEDSAMYFCASSDGIGLAFFGQGTRLTVV.

CDR3 in DNA: TGTGCCAGCAGCCAAGGGCACGTAGAGAATTCACCCCTCCACTTT. It codes for CASSQGHVENSPLHF. The chain employs TRBV21-1 and TRBJ1-6. TRBV21-1 is termed a pseudogene. This CDR3 contains 15 residues.